Listed here are 26 T cell receptor beta chains from one sample, sequenced in a study of CD8 T cells in Susac syndrome. The RNA input was about 0.45 to 1 ug, and it was reverse transcribed with random hexamers. TCRdb processed the immunoSEQ multiplex PCR reads anew with MiXCR; each CDR3 protein has one entry. The table includes around 170,000 distinct CDR3 sequences, roughly 94% detected once. Sequenced: CD8+ T cells from PBMCs. Source of these receptors: a human donor with Susac syndrome.

The chain links TRBV30 to TRBJ1-1, with unresolved D. The CDR3 contains 13 residues. Germline assignment: CDR1 GTSNPN and CDR2 SVGIG (reference sequence). V was shortened by 1 base and J by 0 bases, with 6 bases between the two germline ends. The CDR3 DNA follows: TGTGCCTGGAGTGGCCAACTGAACACTGAAGCTTTCTTT. Translation: CAWSGQLNTEAFF. Supplemented by reference TRBV30 and TRBJ1-1, the full variable domain reads SQTIHQWPATLVQPVGSPLSLECTVEGTSNPNLYWYRQAAGRGLQLLFYSVGIGQISSEVPQNLSASRPQDRQFILSSKKLLLSDSGFYLCAWSGQLNTEAFFGQGTRLTVV.

The rearrangement links TRBV12-5 to TRBJ1-2; D not resolved. This CDR3 has 15 amino acids. Trimming removed 5 bases at V and 4 bases at J, with 17 bases between. Per the germline V gene, CDR1 is LGHNT and CDR2 is FRNRAP. DNA of the CDR3: TGTGCTAGTGGTGCCTCGCTTGAGAGTCTCTATGGCTACACCTTC. Translation: CASGASLESLYGYTF.

This chain connects TRBV15 to TRBJ2-1, with 9 bases lining up with TRBD1. The CDR3 spans 13 residues. Germline V lookup: CDR1 LNHNV, CDR2 YYDKDF (reference sequence). Germline trimming cut 1 base from V and 10 bases from J; bases unmatched to any gene: 2. Here the CDR3 reads CATSRVTGGEQFF. The CDR3, as DNA: TGTGCCACCAGCAGAGTCACAGGGGGCGAGCAGTTCTTC.

The chain is built from TRBV18 and TRBJ2-3, with D possibly TRBD2 on 6 matching bases. Deletions cut 0 bases from V and 5 bases from J, with 12 bases between. The CDR3 spans 15 residues. The germline V gene encodes CDR1 KGHSH and CDR2 LQKENI. This CDR3 is CASSPPREGKDTQYF. The CDR3 DNA reads as TGTGCCAGCTCACCACCGCGGGAAGGGAAAGATACGCAGTATTTT.

The chain couples TRBV2 to TRBJ2-3; D gene uncertain. The germline V gene encodes CDR1 SNHLY and CDR2 FYNNEI. The CDR3 has 13 residues. Trimming took off 4 bases at V and 5 bases at J, with 10 bases between the two ends. The CDR3 spells CASSGFVLDTQYF. The CDR3 DNA reads as TGTGCCAGCAGTGGATTCGTTCTAGATACGCAGTATTTT.

The chain joins TRBV7-2 to TRBJ2-1; tentatively, D is TRBD2 (5 bases). The length of the CDR3 is 18 residues. V gave up 2 bases and J gave up 8 bases, with 25 bases separating them. Germline V CDR1 and CDR2: SGHTA, FQGNSA. The CDR3 here is CASSLTRTGGGRADEQFF. The DNA of the CDR3 is TGTGCCAGCAGCTTAACCCGGACTGGCGGAGGCAGAGCGGATGAGCAGTTCTTC.

The chain carries TRBV29-1 and TRBJ2-5; 10 positions match TRBD2. The ends lost 3 bases at V and 4 bases at J; junction bases unmatched: 2. CDR3 length: 13 residues. Germline V lookup: CDR1 SQVTM, CDR2 ANQGSEA. The CDR3 loop reads CSVELAGVETQYF. The CDR3 DNA sequence: TGCAGCGTTGAGCTAGCGGGGGTAGAGACCCAGTACTTC. Filled out from reference TRBV29-1 and TRBJ2-5, the complete variable domain reads SAVISQKPSRDICQRGTSLTIQCQVDSQVTMMFWYRQQPGQSLTLIATANQGSEATYESGFVIDKFPISRPNLTFSTLTVSNMSPEDSSIYLCSVELAGVETQYFGPGTRLLVL.

The chain links TRBV7-3 to TRBJ2-3; 10 nucleotides agree with TRBD2. Looked up from germline, CDR1 is SGHTA and CDR2 is FQGTGA. V dropped 5 bases and J dropped 5; count of bases not matched to a gene: 7. The length of the CDR3 is 15 residues. CDR3 protein: CASSPGTSVLDTQYF. Written as DNA, the CDR3 is TGTGCCAGCAGCCCAGGGACTAGCGTACTAGATACGCAGTATTTT.

V and J are TRBV13 and TRBJ2-7, with D unclear. V was pared by 1 base and J by 6 bases, with 10 bases between. CDR1 is PRHDT and CDR2 is FYEKMQ in the germline V gene (reference sequence). The CDR3 runs to 13 residues. The CDR3 is CASSLEAVREQYF. CDR3 in DNA: TGTGCCAGCAGCTTAGAAGCAGTTCGCGAGCAGTACTTC.

The chain joins TRBV23-1 to TRBJ2-1; D is unclear. TRBV23-1 is reported as an ORF; its role is uncertain. V was clipped by 8 bases and J by 9 bases, with 17 bases between them. The length of the CDR3 is 13 residues. The CDR3 loop is CASRPRRSSEQFF. The CDR3, as DNA: TGCGCCAGCCGCCCGCGGAGATCAAGTGAGCAGTTCTTC.

The chain links TRBV13 to TRBJ2-3, with 7 positions matching TRBD1. Germline CDR1 PRHDT, CDR2 FYEKMQ (reference sequence). The ends lost 5 bases at V and 2 bases at J; junction bases unmatched: 7. The CDR3 is 15 amino acids. The CDR3 coding sequence is TGTGCCAGCAGCATAAGGACAGGAGCCACAGATACGCAGTATTTT. Protein: CASSIRTGATDTQYF.

The chain links TRBV2 to TRBJ2-7; D is unresolved. Between the trimmed V and J ends, which lost 6 bases and 9 bases, there was a span of 12 bases. The CDR3 runs 11 residues. In germline, CDR1 is SNHLY, CDR2 FYNNEI. As DNA, the CDR3 is TGTGCCAGCAGCACGCAAGGGTCGCAGTACTTC. Amino acid sequence: CASSTQGSQYF.

The chain links TRBV9 to TRBJ2-5; D may be TRBD2 (5 bases). Trimming pared 4 bases from V and 5 bases from J, leaving 18 bases between. This CDR3 is 15 amino acids long. From germline, CDR1 is SGDLS and CDR2 YYNGEE. The CDR3 coding sequence is TGTGCCAGCAGCCTAGCTTGGGGTACTGGGGAGACCCAGTACTTC. Its translation is CASSLAWGTGETQYF.

This rearrangement joins TRBV4-2 to TRBJ1-1; possibly TRBD1 for D (5 bases). This CDR3 spans 14 amino acids. V shed 4 bases and J shed 4 bases, with 13 bases lying between them. From germline, CDR1 is LGHNA and CDR2 YNFKEQ. CDR3 sequence (DNA): TGTGCCAGCAGCCCCAGGCCGGGGGGCACTGAAGCTTTCTTT. The encoded protein is CASSPRPGGTEAFF.

This chain links TRBV12-3 or TRBV12-4 with TRBJ1-5, with D possibly being TRBD1 (6 bases). The CDR3 sequence is 15 residues long. Trimming left V 2 bases short and J 3 bases short, with 11 bases between. The CDR3 DNA follows: TGTGCCAGCAGTTTAAATGGGGGGCACAATCAGCCCCAGCATTTT. Its translation: CASSLNGGHNQPQHF.

This clonotype has only a few counts. V usage is TRBV7-9 and J usage is TRBJ2-1, with no clear D. The length of the CDR3 is 14 residues. Trimming left V 1 base short and J 2 bases short, with 6 bases between. Germline V gene data show CDR1 as SEHNR and CDR2 as FQNEAQ (reference sequence). The CDR3 DNA reads as TGTGCCAGCAGCTTAGTAGGGACCTACAATGAGCAGTTCTTC. It translates to CASSLVGTYNEQFF.

The chain has TRBV7-9 and TRBJ1-2; D gene ambiguous. This CDR3 contains 11 residues. The V end lost 1 base, the J end lost 12 bases, and 9 bases lay between the germline ends. Germline CDR1 and CDR2: SEHNR and FQNEAQ (reference sequence). The CDR3 region has the DNA TGTGCCAGCAGCTTAGTTACGGGCAACACCTTC. This translates into CASSLVTGNTF.

The genes are TRBV6-6 and TRBJ2-3; no definite D call. The CDR3 spans 12 residues. Germline loops: CDR1 MNHNY, CDR2 SVGAGI (reference sequence). V lost 4 bases to trimming and J lost 5 bases, with 7 bases between them. The CDR3 loop is CASSFLLDTQYF. CDR3 in DNA: TGTGCCAGCAGTTTTCTCTTAGATACGCAGTATTTT.

This chain joins TRBV12-3 or TRBV12-4 and TRBJ1-4, with TRBD1 matching 8 bases. The trim removed 4 bases at V and 7 bases at J, leaving 14 bases unmatched. This CDR3 has 17 amino acids. The CDR3 nucleotides read TGTGCCAGCAGTTCCCCCTACTACCAGGGGGCCGGTGAAAAACTGTTTTTT. Its translation is CASSSPYYQGAGEKLFF.

This clonotype was counted a single time. J is TRBJ1-2 and V is TRBV5-1; D is ambiguous. Deletions cut 0 bases from V and 7 bases from J, with 4 bases between. CDR1 is SGHRS, CDR2 YFSETQ, per germline. The CDR3 loop spans 11 amino acids. DNA of the CDR3: TGCGCCAGCAGCTTGGGTTCTGGCTACACCTTC. Translating it yields CASSLGSGYTF.

The chain has TRBV7-8 and TRBJ2-3, with D unclear. V lost 2 bases to trimming and J lost 0 bases, with 9 bases between them. The V gene's germline CDR1 is SGHVS and CDR2 FQNEAQ. The CDR3 contains 15 residues. The CDR3 loop reads CASSLIAESTDTQYF. The CDR3 DNA sequence: TGTGCCAGCAGCTTAATCGCGGAGAGCACAGATACGCAGTATTTT.

The chain employs TRBV6-5 and TRBJ2-7; 9 nucleotides match TRBD2. This CDR3 spans 14 amino acids. The germline gives CDR1 MNHEY, CDR2 SVGAGI. Trimming took 6 bases from V and 5 from J; bases not matched to a gene: 8. CDR3 nucleotides: TGTGCCAGCAGCGCGGGGGGGTCGGTGGACGAGCAGTACTTC. Protein: CASSAGGSVDEQYF.

V and J are TRBV9 and TRBJ1-1; 8 bases agree with TRBD1. The CDR3 extends over 15 amino acids. Trimming at V came to 3 bases and at J to 3 bases, leaving 7 bases not matched to a gene. Germline V gene data show CDR1 as SGDLS and CDR2 as YYNGEE. Here the CDR3 DNA reads TGTGCCAGCAGCGCCGTCCAGACAGGGGACACTGAAGCTTTCTTT. It specifies CASSAVQTGDTEAFF.

The chain recombines TRBV15 with TRBJ2-1, with 9 nucleotides matching TRBD1. Germline V CDR1 and CDR2: LNHNV, YYDKDF (reference sequence). V lost 6 bases, J lost 6 bases, and 9 bases stayed unmatched. The CDR3 covers 15 residues. The CDR3 DNA reads as TGTGCCACCAGGGAACCGGGACAGGGTCCCAATGAGCAGTTCTTC. Translating it yields CATREPGQGPNEQFF.

The rearrangement uses TRBV9 and TRBJ2-1; 9 positions match TRBD2. The CDR3 runs 16 residues. Per germline, CDR1 SGDLS and CDR2 YYNGEE. The trim removed 0 bases at V and 3 bases at J, leaving 4 bases unmatched. The CDR3 coding sequence is TGTGCCAGCAGCGTAGATAATAGCGGGGGCTACAATGAGCAGTTCTTC. It encodes CASSVDNSGGYNEQFF.

The V gene is TRBV2, the J gene TRBJ2-6; 11 bases map to TRBD1. The CDR3 is 16 amino acids. V shed 6 bases, J shed 0 bases, and the junction held 1 base outside the gene matches. Germline-derived CDR1 and CDR2 are SNHLY and FYNNEI. The chain's CDR3 is CASRGTGGSGANVLTF. CDR3 bases: TGTGCCAGCAGGGGGACAGGGGGCTCTGGGGCCAACGTCCTGACTTTC.